Listed below are T cell receptor beta chains from one sample, sequenced in a study of blood T cells in healthy people across ages. MiXCR, run by TCRdb on the 5' RACE reads, gives a single entry per CDR3 protein. The table shows around 1,900,000 distinct CDR3 sequences, with around 40% occurring only once. The sequenced material came from blood. The receptors derive from a human donor in good health. Each CDR3 is given with its conserved first and last residue. D genes are given only for firm matches. Where a row states a size, it is once, few, many or the class of an expanded clone; other rows omit it.

cdr3_length,clone_size,v_call,d_call,j_call,cdr3_aa,cdr3_nt
14,few,TRBV4-2,-,TRBJ2-1,CASSPGPDPNEQFF,TGTGCCAGCAGCCCCGGACCGGACCCCAATGAGCAGTTCTTC
14,few,TRBV5-1,TRBD1,TRBJ1-2,CASSWGQTNYGYTF,TGCGCCAGCAGCTGGGGACAGACCAACTATGGCTACACCTTC
13,-,TRBV29-1,-,TRBJ2-1,CNAPATGDNEQFF,TGCAACGCCCCGGCCACGGGGGACAATGAGCAGTTCTTC
17,few,TRBV11-1,TRBD2,TRBJ2-7,CASSLAMTSGEPYEQYF,TGTGCCAGCAGCTTAGCCATGACTAGCGGGGAGCCCTACGAGCAGTACTTC
16,few,TRBV5-1,TRBD1,TRBJ2-1,CASSPPRTGNYNEQFF,TGCGCCAGCAGCCCTCCCCGGACAGGGAACTACAATGAGCAGTTCTTC
18,-,TRBV7-9,TRBD1,TRBJ1-1,CASSLAGQGPLNDPEAFF,TGTGCCAGCAGCTTAGCGGGACAGGGGCCCCTGAATGACCCTGAAGCTTTCTTT
13,-,TRBV6-2/TRBV6-3,-,TRBJ2-7,CASSYAVTYEQYF,TGTGCCAGCAGTTACGCCGTGACCTACGAGCAGTACTTC
13,few,TRBV20-1,TRBD2,TRBJ2-5,CSAVWTSRETQYF,TGCAGTGCTGTCTGGACTAGCCGGGAGACCCAGTACTTC
15,-,TRBV13,-,TRBJ2-6,CASSRRYSGANVLTF,TGTGCCAGCAGCCGACGATACTCTGGGGCCAACGTCCTGACTTTC
15,-,TRBV7-7,TRBD2,TRBJ2-1,CASSLGTSGYNEHFF,TGTGCTAGCAGCTTAGGGACTAGCGGATACAATGAGCACTTCTTC
14,-,TRBV7-2,-,TRBJ2-1,CASSPWWGEDEQFF,TGTGCCAGCAGCCCCTGGTGGGGAGAAGATGAGCAGTTCTTC
14,-,TRBV12-3/TRBV12-4,TRBD1,TRBJ1-4,CASSGDREGVKRFF,TGTGCCAGCAGTGGGGACAGGGAGGGGGTAAAACGGTTTTTT
16,-,TRBV7-8,TRBD1,TRBJ2-7,CASSPPDRGNVHEQYF,TGTGCCAGCAGCCCTCCCGACAGGGGAAATGTCCACGAGCAGTACTTC
12,-,TRBV24-1,-,TRBJ2-7,CAISDFSYEQYF,TGTGCCATCAGTGATTTTAGCTACGAGCAGTACTTC
14,-,TRBV27,-,TRBJ1-1,CASRRRDLNTEAFF,TGTGCCAGCAGAAGGAGGGATCTGAACACTGAAGCTTTCTTT
14,few,TRBV12-3/TRBV12-4,-,TRBJ2-3,CASSLYMSTDTQYF,TGTGCCAGCAGTTTATACATGAGCACAGATACGCAGTATTTT
15,-,TRBV12-5,-,TRBJ1-1,CASGLVASMNTEAFF,TGTGCTAGTGGTTTGGTCGCCTCCATGAACACTGAAGCTTTCTTT
15,-,TRBV24-1,-,TRBJ2-1,CATSAGPSSYNGQFF,TGTGCCACCAGTGCAGGCCCAAGCTCCTACAATGGGCAGTTCTTC
14,-,TRBV5-1,TRBD1,TRBJ2-7,CASSWTGLHYEQYF,TGCGCCAGCAGCTGGACAGGGCTCCACTACGAGCAGTACTTC
13,-,TRBV24-1,-,TRBJ2-3,CATGEWAEETQYF,TGTGCCACCGGTGAATGGGCAGAAGAGACCCAGTATTTT
18,few,TRBV29-1,-,TRBJ2-7,CSVTTASPQYGRIYEQYF,TGCAGCGTCACAACTGCAAGTCCCCAGTACGGCCGCATATACGAGCAGTACTTC
12,-,TRBV20-1,-,TRBJ2-5,CSANRRAETQYF,TGCAGTGCTAATCGCAGGGCAGAGACCCAGTACTTC
16,once,TRBV7-2,TRBD1,TRBJ1-5,CASSPGQGISNQPQHF,TGTGCCAGCAGCCCGGGACAGGGGATTAGCAATCAGCCCCAGCATTTT
12,-,TRBV14,-,TRBJ2-2,CASSRLSGELFF,TGTGCCAGCAGCCGGTTGTCCGGGGAGCTGTTTTTT
21,-,TRBV6-2/TRBV6-3,TRBD2,TRBJ2-5,CASSLEFIGTSGALNLETQYF,TGTGCCAGCAGTTTGGAATTCATCGGGACTAGCGGGGCCCTAAACTTAGAGACCCAGTACTTC